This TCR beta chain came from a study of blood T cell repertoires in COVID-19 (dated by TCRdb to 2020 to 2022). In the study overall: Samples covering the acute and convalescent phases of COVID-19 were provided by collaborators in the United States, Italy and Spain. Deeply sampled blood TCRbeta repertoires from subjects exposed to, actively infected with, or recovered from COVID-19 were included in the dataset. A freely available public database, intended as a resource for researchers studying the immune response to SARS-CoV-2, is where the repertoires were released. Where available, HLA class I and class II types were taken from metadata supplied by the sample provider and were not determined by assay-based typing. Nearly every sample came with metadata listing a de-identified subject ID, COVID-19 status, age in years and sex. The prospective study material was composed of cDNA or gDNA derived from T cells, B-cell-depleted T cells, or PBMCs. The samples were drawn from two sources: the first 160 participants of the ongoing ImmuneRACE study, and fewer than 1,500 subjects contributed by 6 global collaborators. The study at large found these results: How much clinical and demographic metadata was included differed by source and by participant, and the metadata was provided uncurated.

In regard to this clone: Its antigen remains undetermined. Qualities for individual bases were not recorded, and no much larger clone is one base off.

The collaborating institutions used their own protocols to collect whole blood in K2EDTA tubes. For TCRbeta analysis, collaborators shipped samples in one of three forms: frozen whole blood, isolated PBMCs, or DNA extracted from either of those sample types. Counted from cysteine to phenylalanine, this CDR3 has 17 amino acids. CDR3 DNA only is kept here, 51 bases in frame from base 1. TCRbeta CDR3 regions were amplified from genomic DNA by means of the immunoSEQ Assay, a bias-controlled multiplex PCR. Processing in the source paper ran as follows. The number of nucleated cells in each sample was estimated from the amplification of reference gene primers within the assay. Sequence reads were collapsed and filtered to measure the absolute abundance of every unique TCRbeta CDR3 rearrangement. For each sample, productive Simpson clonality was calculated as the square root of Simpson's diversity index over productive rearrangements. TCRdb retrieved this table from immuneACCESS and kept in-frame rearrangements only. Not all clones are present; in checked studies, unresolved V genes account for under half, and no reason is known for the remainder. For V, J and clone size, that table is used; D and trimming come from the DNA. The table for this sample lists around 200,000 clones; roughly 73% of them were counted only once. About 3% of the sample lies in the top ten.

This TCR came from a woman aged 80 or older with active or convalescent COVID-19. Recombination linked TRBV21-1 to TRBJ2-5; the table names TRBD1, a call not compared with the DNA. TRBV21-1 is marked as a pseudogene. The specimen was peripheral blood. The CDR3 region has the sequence CASSIRTLRPLQETQYF. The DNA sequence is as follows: TGTGCCAGCAGCATTAGGACATTAAGACCCCTCCAAGAGACCCAGTACTTC.